Included here is one TCR beta chain sequence, with context. The V gene's germline CDR1 is SNHLY and CDR2 FYNNEI. Germline trimming cut 2 bases from V and 5 bases from J; bases unmatched to any gene: 7. This CDR3 spans 15 amino acids. These data originate in a study of blood T cell repertoires in COVID-19. The protocol was immunoSEQ multiplex PCR, while the TCRdb copy is restricted to in-frame clones and leaves out a portion. The sample has roughly 97,000 clones, around 87% seen once. This chain connects TRBV2 to TRBJ2-5, with 8 nucleotides matching TRBD1. The TCR originated in a man aged 45-65 years with acute or convalescent COVID-19. Sequencing was performed on peripheral blood. The CDR3 DNA reads as TGTGCCAGCAGTGAAACCCCGACAGGGGTCGAGACCCAGTACTTC. This gives the protein CASSETPTGVETQYF.